This T cell receptor (beta chain) was recorded in a study of T cell responses to AZD1222 COVID-19 vaccine. Turning to this clone: Its antigen remains unidentified.

The V and J ends lost 1 base and 3 bases respectively, with 9 bases between them. The V gene's germline CDR1 is LNHNV and CDR2 YYDKDF (reference sequence). The CDR3 covers 14 residues. The repertoire was sequenced with immunoSEQ multiplex PCR; TCRdb's copy has only in-frame clones and lacks some. The repertoire holds 150,000 to 180,000 clones, about nine tenths seen once, with around 3% in the top ten. General study points: Baseline seropositives among AZD1222 recipients totaled only five to seven.

This specimen was peripheral blood, taken on day 0 of AZD1222 vaccination. The chain employs TRBV15 and TRBJ1-1; D uncertain. The clonotype was recovered from an adult in good health. For the CDR3, the DNA is TGTGCCACCAGCAGAGTCACGGGTTACACTGAAGCTTTCTTT. This encodes CATSRVTGYTEAFF.